This T cell receptor beta chain was found in a study of graft-versus-host responses after intestinal transplantation. Study background: Anti-thymocyte globulin induction was given to all recipients, followed by tacrolimus and steroids for around three years. Points from the study as a whole: Recipient bone marrow held GvH clones, some seen earlier in ileum or blood. High graft-versus-host to host-versus-graft T cell clonal ratios marked allografts of patients with graft-donor macrochimerism.

The CDR3 runs to 18 residues. Germline values: CDR1 SEHNR, CDR2 FQNEAQ (reference sequence). With V trimmed by 5 bases and J by 0 bases, 14 bases remained unmatched. Libraries were prepared by immunoSEQ multiplex PCR; TCRdb keeps only in-frame clonotypes and omits some of them. This table has some 62,000 clones, 90% to 95% appearing once. Points on this clone: Its matching antigen is unknown. At the DNA level, this CDR3 is encoded by other sequences in the same sample as well.

The source is a human donor who was the organ donor for an intestinal transplant. The sequences come from unstimulated CD8+ T cells sorted from spleen or lymph node cells, collected before transplant. The chain is built from TRBV7-9 and TRBJ2-7, with 9 positions matching TRBD2. The chain's CDR3 is CASSDDVTSGWSSYEQYF. CDR3 bases: TGTGCCAGCAGCGATGACGTTACTAGCGGGTGGAGCTCCTACGAGCAGTACTTC.